This T cell receptor beta chain stems from a study of PD-1 blockade in classical Hodgkin lymphoma. TCRdb's copy holds only in-frame clones and misses some; the assay was immunoSEQ multiplex PCR. The data show over 50,000 clones, around 90% seen once. Per the germline V gene, CDR1 is SGHRS and CDR2 is YFSETQ. V lost 4 bases and J 1 base, leaving 14 bases between the germline ends. The CDR3 loop spans 15 amino acids. Time point given: cycle 4 day 1 (C4D1), after less than 7 weeks of nivolumab. Relapse was seen in all patients after autologous stem cell transplantation, and brentuximab vedotin exposure was variable.

The sequencing used peripheral blood mononuclear cells (PBMCs), collected before the fourth cycle of nivolumab. This chain joins TRBV5-1 and TRBJ1-1, with D possibly being TRBD1 (6 bases). The receptor was isolated from a human donor with classical Hodgkin lymphoma. The CDR3 reads CASSEQGSPNTEAFF. The DNA of the CDR3 is TGCGCCAGCAGCGAACAGGGATCCCCGAACACTGAAGCTTTCTTT.